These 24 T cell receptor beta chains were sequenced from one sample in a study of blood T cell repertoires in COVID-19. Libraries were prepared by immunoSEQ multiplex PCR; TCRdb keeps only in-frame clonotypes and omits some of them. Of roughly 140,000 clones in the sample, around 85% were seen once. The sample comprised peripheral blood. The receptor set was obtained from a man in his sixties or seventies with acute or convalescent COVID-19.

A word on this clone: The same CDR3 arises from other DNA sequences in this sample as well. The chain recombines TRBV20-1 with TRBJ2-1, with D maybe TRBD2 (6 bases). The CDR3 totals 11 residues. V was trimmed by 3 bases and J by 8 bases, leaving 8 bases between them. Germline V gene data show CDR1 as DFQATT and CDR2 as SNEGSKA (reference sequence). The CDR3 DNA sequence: TGCAGTGCTAGTACTAGCTATGAGCAGTTCTTC. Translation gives CSASTSYEQFF.

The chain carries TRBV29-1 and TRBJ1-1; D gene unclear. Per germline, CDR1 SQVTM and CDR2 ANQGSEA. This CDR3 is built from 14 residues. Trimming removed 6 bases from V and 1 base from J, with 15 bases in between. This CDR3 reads CSVDPGLGNTEAFF. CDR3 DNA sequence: TGCAGCGTCGACCCGGGTCTTGGGAACACTGAAGCTTTCTTT.

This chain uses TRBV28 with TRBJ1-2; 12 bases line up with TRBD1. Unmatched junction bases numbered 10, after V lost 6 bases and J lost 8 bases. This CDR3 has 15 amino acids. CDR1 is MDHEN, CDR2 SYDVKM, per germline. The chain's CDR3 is CASSSRDRGPGGYTF. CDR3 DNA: TGTGCCAGCAGCTCACGGGACAGGGGGCCGGGCGGCTACACCTTC.

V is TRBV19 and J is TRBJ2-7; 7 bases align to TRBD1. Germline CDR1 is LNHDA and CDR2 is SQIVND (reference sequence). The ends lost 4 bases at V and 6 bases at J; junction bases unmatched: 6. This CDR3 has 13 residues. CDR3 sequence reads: CASSTSQGLEQYF. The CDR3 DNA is TGTGCCAGTAGTACTTCACAGGGGCTCGAGCAGTACTTC.

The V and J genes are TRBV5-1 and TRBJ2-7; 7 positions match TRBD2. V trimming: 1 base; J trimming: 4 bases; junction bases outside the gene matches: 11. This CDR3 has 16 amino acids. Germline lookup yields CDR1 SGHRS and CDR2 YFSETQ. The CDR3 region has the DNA TGCGCCAGCAGCTTGAGGCTCGCTAGCGGCCCTTACGAGCAGTACTTC. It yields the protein CASSLRLASGPYEQYF.

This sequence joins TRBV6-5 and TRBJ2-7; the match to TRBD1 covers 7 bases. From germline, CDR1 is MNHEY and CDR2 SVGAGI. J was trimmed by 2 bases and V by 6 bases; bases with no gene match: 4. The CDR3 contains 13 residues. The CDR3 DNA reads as TGTGCCAGCAGACCGGGACAGACCTACGAGCAGTACTTC. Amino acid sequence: CASRPGQTYEQYF.

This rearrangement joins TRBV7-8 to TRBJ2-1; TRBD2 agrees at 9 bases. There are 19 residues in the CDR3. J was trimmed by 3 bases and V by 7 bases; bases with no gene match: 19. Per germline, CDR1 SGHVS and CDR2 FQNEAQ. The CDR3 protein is CASTPWARRLAGSYNEQFF. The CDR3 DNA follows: TGTGCCAGCACCCCTTGGGCCCGTCGGCTAGCGGGAAGCTACAATGAGCAGTTCTTC. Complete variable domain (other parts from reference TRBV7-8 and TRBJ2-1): GAGVSQSPRYKVAKRGQDVALRCDPISGHVSLFWYQQALGQGPEFLTYFQNEAQLDKSGLPSDRFFAERPEGSVSTLKIQRTQQEDSAVYLCASTPWARRLAGSYNEQFFGPGTRLTVL.

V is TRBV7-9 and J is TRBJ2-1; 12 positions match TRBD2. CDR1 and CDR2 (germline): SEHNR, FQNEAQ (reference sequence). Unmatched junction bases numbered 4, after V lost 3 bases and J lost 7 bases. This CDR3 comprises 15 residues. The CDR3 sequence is CASSFLAGGWNEQFF. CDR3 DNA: TGTGCCAGCAGCTTCCTAGCGGGAGGGTGGAATGAGCAGTTCTTC.

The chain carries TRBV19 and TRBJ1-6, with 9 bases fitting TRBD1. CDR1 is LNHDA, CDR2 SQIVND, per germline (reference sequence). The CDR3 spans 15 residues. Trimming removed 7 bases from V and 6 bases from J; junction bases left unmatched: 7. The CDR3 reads CASTQQQGANSPLHF. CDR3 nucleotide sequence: TGTGCCAGTACCCAACAACAGGGGGCTAATTCACCCCTCCACTTT.

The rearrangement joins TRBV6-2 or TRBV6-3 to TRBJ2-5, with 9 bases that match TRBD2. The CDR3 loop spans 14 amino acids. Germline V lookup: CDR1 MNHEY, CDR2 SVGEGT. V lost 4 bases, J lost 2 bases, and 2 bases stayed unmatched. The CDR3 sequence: CASSLTSGQETQYF. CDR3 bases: TGTGCCAGCAGTTTGACTAGCGGTCAAGAGACCCAGTACTTC.

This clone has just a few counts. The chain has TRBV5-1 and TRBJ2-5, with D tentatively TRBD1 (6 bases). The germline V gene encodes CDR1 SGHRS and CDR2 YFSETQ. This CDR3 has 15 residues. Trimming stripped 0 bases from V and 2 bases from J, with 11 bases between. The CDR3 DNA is TGCGCCAGCAGCTTGGAGGGACACTTACAAGAGACCCAGTACTTC. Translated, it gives CASSLEGHLQETQYF.

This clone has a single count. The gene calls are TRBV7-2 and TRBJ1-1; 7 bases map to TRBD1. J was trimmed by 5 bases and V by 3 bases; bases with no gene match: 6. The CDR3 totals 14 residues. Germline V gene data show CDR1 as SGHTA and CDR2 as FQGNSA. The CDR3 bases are TGTGCCAGCAGCTTTACCCTACAGGGGACTGAAGCTTTCTTT. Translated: CASSFTLQGTEAFF.

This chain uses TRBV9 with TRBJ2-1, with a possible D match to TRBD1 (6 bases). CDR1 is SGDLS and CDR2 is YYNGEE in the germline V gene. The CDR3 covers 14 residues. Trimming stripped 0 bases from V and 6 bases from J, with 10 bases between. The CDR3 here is CASSVAGTLNEQFF. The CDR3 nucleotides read TGTGCCAGCAGCGTAGCCGGGACACTCAATGAGCAGTTCTTC. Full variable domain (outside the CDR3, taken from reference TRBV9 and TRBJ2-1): DSGVTQTPKHLITATGQRVTLRCSPRSGDLSVYWYQQSLDQGLQFLIQYYNGEERAKGNILERFSAQQFPDLHSELNLSSLELGDSALYFCASSVAGTLNEQFFGPGTRLTVL.

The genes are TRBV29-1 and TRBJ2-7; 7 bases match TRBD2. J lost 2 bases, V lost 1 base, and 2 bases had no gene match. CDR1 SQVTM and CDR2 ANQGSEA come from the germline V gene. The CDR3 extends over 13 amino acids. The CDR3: CSVEVRGAYEQYF. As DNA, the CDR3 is TGCAGCGTTGAAGTTCGGGGGGCCTACGAGCAGTACTTC.

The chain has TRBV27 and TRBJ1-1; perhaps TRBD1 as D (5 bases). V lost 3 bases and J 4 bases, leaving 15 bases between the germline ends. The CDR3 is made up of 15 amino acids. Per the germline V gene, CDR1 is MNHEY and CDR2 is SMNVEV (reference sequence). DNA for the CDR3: TGTGCCAGCAGTTTGGCCCGGGTTAGGGGCACTGAAGCTTTCTTT. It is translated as CASSLARVRGTEAFF.

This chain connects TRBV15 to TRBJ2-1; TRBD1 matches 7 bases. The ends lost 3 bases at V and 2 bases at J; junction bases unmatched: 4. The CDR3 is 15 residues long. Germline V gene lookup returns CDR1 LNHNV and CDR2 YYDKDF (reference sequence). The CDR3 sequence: CATSSRQGPYNEQFF. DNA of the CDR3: TGTGCCACCAGCAGTAGACAGGGTCCCTACAATGAGCAGTTCTTC. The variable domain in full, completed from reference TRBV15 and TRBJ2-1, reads DAMVIQNPRYQVTQFGKPVTLSCSQTLNHNVMYWYQQKSSQAPKLLFHYYDKDFNNEADTPDNFQSRRPNTSFCFLDIRSPGLGDTAMYLCATSSRQGPYNEQFFGPGTRLTVL.

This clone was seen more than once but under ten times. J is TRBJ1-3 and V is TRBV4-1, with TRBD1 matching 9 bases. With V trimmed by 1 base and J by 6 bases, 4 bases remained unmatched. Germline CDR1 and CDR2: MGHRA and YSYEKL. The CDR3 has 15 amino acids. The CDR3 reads CASSQGGQGINTIYF. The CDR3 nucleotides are TGCGCCAGCAGCCAAGGGGGACAGGGTATAAACACCATATATTTT.

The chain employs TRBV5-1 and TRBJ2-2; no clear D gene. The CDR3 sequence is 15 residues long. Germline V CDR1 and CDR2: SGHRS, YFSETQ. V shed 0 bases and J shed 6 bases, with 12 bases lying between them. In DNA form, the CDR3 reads TGCGCCAGCAGCTTGGCCCCGGTGGTGGCCGGGGAGCTGTTTTTT. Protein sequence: CASSLAPVVAGELFF.

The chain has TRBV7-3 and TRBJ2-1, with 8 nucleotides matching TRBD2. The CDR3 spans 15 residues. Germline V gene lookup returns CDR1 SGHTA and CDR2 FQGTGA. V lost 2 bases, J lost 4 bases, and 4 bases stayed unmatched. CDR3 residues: CASSLLAGGYNEQFF. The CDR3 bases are TGTGCCAGCAGCTTACTTGCGGGAGGTTACAATGAGCAGTTCTTC.

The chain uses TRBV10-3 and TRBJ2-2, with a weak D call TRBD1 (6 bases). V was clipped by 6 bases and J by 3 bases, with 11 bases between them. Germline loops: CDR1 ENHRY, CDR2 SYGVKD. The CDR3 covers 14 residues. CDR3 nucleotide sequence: TGTGCCATCAGCGAGGCAGGGGACACCGGGGAGCTGTTTTTT. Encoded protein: CAISEAGDTGELFF.

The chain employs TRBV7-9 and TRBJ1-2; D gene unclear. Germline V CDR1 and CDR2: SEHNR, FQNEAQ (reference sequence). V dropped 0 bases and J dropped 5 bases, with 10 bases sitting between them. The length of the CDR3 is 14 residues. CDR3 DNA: TGTGCCAGCAGCTTAGCAGGGAGCGGTTATGGCTACACCTTC. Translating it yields CASSLAGSGYGYTF.

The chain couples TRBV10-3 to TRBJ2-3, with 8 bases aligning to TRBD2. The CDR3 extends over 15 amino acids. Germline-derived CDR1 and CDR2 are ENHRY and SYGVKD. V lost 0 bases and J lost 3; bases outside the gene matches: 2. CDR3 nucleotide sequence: TGTGCCATCAGTGAGTCAGCGGGAGAGACAGATACGCAGTATTTT. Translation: CAISESAGETDTQYF.

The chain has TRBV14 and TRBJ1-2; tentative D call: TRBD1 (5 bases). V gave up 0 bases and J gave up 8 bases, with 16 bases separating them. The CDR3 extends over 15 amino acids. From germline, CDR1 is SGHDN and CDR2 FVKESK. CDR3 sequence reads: CASSQDTRGTGGYTF. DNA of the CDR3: TGTGCCAGCAGCCAAGATACTCGGGGGACGGGGGGCTACACCTTC. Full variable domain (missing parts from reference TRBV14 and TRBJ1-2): EAGVTQFPSHSVIEKGQTVTLRCDPISGHDNLYWYRRVMGKEIKFLLHFVKESKQDESGMPNNRFLAERTGGTYSTLKVQPAELEDSGVYFCASSQDTRGTGGYTFGSGTRLTVV.

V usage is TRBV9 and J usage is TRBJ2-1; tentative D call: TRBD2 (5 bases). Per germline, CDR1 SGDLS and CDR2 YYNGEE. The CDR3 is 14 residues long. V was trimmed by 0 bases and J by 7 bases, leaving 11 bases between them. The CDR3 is CASSVATEGNEQFF. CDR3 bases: TGTGCCAGCAGCGTAGCTACTGAGGGAAATGAGCAGTTCTTC.